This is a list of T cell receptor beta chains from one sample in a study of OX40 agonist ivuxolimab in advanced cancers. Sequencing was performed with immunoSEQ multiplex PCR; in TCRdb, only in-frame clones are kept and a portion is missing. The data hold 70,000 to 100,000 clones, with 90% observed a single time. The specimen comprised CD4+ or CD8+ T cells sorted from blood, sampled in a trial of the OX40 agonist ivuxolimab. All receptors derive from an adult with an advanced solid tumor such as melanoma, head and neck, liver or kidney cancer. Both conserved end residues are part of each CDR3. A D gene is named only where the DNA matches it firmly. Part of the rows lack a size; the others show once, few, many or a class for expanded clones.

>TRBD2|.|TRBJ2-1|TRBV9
TGTGCCAGCAGCGGAGAGGGACTAGTCTATGAGCAGTTCTTC
CASSGEGLVYEQFF
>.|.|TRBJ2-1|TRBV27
TGTGCCAGCAGTTTATCTTTACAGCCAGGAAATGAGCAGTTCTTC
CASSLSLQPGNEQFF
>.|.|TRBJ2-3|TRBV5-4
TGTGCCAGCAGCTCAGACCGTCGCACAGATACGCAGTATTTT
CASSSDRRTDTQYF
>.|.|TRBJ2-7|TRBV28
TGTGCCAGCAGTCTAGGGACAATCAGCTCCTACGAGCAGTACTTC
CASSLGTISSYEQYF
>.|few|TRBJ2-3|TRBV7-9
TGTGCCAGCAGCTCTGGAATAGCGGTACCCACAGATACGCAGTATTTT
CASSSGIAVPTDTQYF
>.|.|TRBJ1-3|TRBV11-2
TGTGCCAGCAGCTTAGTTGTAAACACCATATATTTT
CASSLVVNTIYF
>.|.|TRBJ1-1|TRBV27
TGTGCCAGCAGAACCGGGACTAAAGCTTTCTTT
CASRTGTKAFF
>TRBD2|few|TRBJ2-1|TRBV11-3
TGTGCCAGCAGCTTAGGGGCTAGCGGATACAATGAGCAGTTCTTC
CASSLGASGYNEQFF
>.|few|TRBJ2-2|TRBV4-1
TGCGCCAGCACAGGAATAGGCAGCGGGGAGCTGTTTTTT
CASTGIGSGELFF
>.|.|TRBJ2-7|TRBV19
TGTGCCAGTAGTATCGGGGGCCGTGAGGGGGTCGAGCAGTACTTC
CASSIGGREGVEQYF
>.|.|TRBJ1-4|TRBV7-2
TGTGCCAGCAGCATTAATGAAAAACTGTTTTTT
CASSINEKLFF
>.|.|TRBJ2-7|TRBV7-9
TGTGCCAGCAGCTTGGACCGGGACACCTCCTACGAGCAGTACTTC
CASSLDRDTSYEQYF
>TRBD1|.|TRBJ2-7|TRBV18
TGTGCCAGCTCACCACTAACAGGGGGCGTCGACGAGCAGTACTTC
CASSPLTGGVDEQYF
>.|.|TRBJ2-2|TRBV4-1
TGCGCCAGCAGCCACGCGGGGGAGCTGTTTTTT
CASSHAGELFF
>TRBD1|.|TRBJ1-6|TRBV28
TGTGCCAGCACCCAAACAGGGGGCACATTCACCCTCCACTTT
CASTQTGGTFTLHF